This TCR beta chain was captured in a study of PD-1 blockade in mismatch repair-deficient tumors. Whole-study context: Patients had approximately 12 mismatch repair-deficient cancer types, all previously treated and progressing.

As for this clone: Its antigen remains unknown.

The method was immunoSEQ multiplex PCR; TCRdb's version includes in-frame clones alone and lacks a portion of them. Here the sample spans 60,000 to 75,000 clones, 70% to 90% being singletons. The study's findings and limits: Tumor-resident clones, often absent from pretreatment blood, expanded after pembrolizumab and then contracted.

Mismatch repair deficiency was confirmed in all patients, by PCR or immunohistochemistry. TCRs were sequenced from a few patients responding to pembrolizumab. This sequence was found in an adult with mismatch repair-deficient cancer. This specimen was peripheral blood, taken 52 weeks after starting pembrolizumab.

CDR3 nucleotides: TGTGCCAGCAGCGGGTGGACTAGCGGGAGTACAGAGACCCAGTACTTC. Its protein product is CASSGWTSGSTETQYF. This rearrangement joins TRBV5-4 to TRBJ2-5; 13 bases are a match to TRBD2. This CDR3 has 16 amino acids. With V trimmed by 4 bases and J by 4 bases, 7 bases remained unmatched. Germline V CDR1 and CDR2: SGHNT, YYREEE (reference sequence).